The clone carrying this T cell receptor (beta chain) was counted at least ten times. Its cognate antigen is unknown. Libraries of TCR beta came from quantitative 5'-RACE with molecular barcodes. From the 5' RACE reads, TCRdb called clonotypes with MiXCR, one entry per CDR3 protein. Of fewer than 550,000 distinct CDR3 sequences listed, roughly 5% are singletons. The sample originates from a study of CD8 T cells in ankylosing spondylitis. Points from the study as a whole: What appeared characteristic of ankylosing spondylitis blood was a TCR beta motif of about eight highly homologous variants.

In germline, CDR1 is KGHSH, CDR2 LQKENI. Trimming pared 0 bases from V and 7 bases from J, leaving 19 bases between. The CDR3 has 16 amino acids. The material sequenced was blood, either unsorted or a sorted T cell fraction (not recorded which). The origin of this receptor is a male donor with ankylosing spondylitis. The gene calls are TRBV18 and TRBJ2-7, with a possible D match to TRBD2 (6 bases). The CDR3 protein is CASSPPGPSGTREQYF. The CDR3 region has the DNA TGTGCCAGCTCACCACCTGGACCTTCGGGGACTCGAGAGCAGTACTTC. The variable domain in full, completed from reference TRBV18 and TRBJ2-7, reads NAGVMQNPRHLVRRRGQEARLRCSPMKGHSHVYWYRQLPEEGLKFMVYLQKENIIDESGMPKERFSAEFPKEGPSILRIQQVVRGDSAAYFCASSPPGPSGTREQYFGPGTRLTVT.